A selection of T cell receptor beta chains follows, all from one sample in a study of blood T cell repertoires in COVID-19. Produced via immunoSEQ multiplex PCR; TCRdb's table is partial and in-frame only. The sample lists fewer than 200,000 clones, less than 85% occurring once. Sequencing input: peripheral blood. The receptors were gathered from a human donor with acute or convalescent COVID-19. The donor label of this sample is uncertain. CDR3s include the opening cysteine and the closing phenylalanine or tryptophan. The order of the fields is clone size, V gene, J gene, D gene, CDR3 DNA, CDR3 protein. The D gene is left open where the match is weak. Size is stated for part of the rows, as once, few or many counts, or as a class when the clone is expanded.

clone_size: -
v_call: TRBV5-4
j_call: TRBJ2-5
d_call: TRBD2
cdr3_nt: TGTGCCAGCAGCTTGGACCTAGCGGGGGGGCCGGAGACCCAGTACTTC
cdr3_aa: CASSLDLAGGPETQYF

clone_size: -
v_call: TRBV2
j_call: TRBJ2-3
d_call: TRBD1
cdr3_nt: TGTGCCAGCAGTGACGCTTGGACAGGGGGCGGTGATACGCAGTATTTT
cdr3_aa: CASSDAWTGGGDTQYF

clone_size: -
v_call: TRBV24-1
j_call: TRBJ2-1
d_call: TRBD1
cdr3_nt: TGTGCCACCAGTGATTCGCGGACAGGGGGATACAATGAGCAGTTCTTC
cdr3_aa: CATSDSRTGGYNEQFF

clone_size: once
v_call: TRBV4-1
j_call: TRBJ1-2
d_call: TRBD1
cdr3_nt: TGCGCCAGCAGCCAGGACAGGCTGGATGGCTACACCTTC
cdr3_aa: CASSQDRLDGYTF

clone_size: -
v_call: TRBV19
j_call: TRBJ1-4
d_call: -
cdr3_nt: TGTGCCAGTAGTAGTTCGGCCAGGGGAAATGAAAAACTGTTTTTT
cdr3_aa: CASSSSARGNEKLFF

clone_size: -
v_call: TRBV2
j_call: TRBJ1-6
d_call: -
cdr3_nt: TGTGCCAGCAGTGGGTTAGGGGGAAACATGGCAGTGGGGTCACCCCTCCACTTT
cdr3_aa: CASSGLGGNMAVGSPLHF

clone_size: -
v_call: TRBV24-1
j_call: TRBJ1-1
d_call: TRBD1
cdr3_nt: TGTGCCACCAGTGTCGTCCGGGACAGGCACACTGAAGCTTTCTTT
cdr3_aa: CATSVVRDRHTEAFF

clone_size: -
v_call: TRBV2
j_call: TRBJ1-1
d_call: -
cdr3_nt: TGTGCCAGCAGTATACAGGGAAGAGCTGAAGCTTTCTTT
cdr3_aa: CASSIQGRAEAFF

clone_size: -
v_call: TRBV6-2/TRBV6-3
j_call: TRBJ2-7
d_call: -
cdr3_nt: TGTGCCAGCAGTTACTCGATTATACTGTCGGGGGTAGCCTACGAGCAGTACTTC
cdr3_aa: CASSYSIILSGVAYEQYF

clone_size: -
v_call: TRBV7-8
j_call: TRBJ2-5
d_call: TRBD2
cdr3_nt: TGTGCCAGCAGCTCTACACGACCTACTAGCGGGGTTGGAGAGACCCAGTACTTC
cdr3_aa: CASSSTRPTSGVGETQYF

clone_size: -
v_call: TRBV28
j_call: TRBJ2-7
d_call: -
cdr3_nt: TGTGCCAGCGCTGGGCCAGCCTATTCCTCCTACGAGCAGTACTTC
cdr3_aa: CASAGPAYSSYEQYF

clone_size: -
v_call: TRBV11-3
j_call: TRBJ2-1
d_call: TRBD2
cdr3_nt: TGTGCCAGCAGCTTAGACGGGGGTTGGCGGGGGGGCCCCTACAATGAGCAGTTCTTC
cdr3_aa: CASSLDGGWRGGPYNEQFF

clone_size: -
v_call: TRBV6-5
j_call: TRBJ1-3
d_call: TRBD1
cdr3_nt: TGTGCCAGCAGACCCCAGGGGGCGATCGGAAACACCATATATTTT
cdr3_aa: CASRPQGAIGNTIYF

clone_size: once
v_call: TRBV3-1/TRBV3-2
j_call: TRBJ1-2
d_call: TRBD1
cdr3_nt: TGTGCCAGCAGTCTTATGGACAGGGTTCCAGATAAAGGCTACACCTTC
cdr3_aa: CASSLMDRVPDKGYTF

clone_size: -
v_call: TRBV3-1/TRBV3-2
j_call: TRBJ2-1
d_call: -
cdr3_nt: TGTGCCAGCAGCCAGATTCCCCCGGGAATATACTCCAATGAGCAGTTCTTC
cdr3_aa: CASSQIPPGIYSNEQFF